This is a list of T cell receptor beta chains from one sample in a study of shared clonotypes between healthy human individuals. The assay was immunoSEQ multiplex PCR, and TCRdb's table has in-frame clones only and misses some. The sample lists millions of clones, 85% to 95% occurring once. The sequencing input was naive CD8+ T cells from PBMCs. Receptor source: a man aged 18 to 35 in good health. Some clones in this sample may be carry-over from other donors' samples. Each CDR3 is given with its conserved first and last residue. The D gene is left open where the match is weak. Clone size, where shown, is once, few, many, or a class for clones that have expanded.

CDR3 protein: CASSVTGTSGSTDTQYF; CDR3 DNA: TGTGCCAGCAGCGTAACCGGGACTAGCGGGAGCACAGATACGCAGTATTTT; J gene: TRBJ2-3; clone size: -; D gene: TRBD2; V gene: TRBV9
CDR3 protein: CASSVGSGHEQFF; CDR3 DNA: TGTGCCAGCAGCGTAGGTTCCGGGCATGAGCAGTTCTTC; J gene: TRBJ2-1; clone size: -; D gene: -; V gene: TRBV9
CDR3 protein: CASTSSGNEQFF; CDR3 DNA: TGTGCCAGCACATCCTCGGGGAATGAGCAGTTCTTC; J gene: TRBJ2-1; clone size: -; D gene: -; V gene: TRBV27
CDR3 protein: CASSLPQTISGSENEQYF; CDR3 DNA: TGCGCCAGCAGCTTGCCCCAAACCATTAGCGGGAGTGAAAACGAGCAGTACTTC; J gene: TRBJ2-7; clone size: -; D gene: TRBD2; V gene: TRBV5-1
CDR3 protein: CASSVGSGTGREQYF; CDR3 DNA: TGTGCCAGCAGCGTAGGGTCCGGGACAGGGCGCGAGCAGTACTTC; J gene: TRBJ2-7; clone size: -; D gene: TRBD1; V gene: TRBV9
CDR3 protein: CASSPRLLGGDEQYF; CDR3 DNA: TGTGCCAGCAGCCCCCGGTTGTTGGGTGGAGACGAGCAGTACTTC; J gene: TRBJ2-7; clone size: once; D gene: -; V gene: TRBV9
CDR3 protein: CASSKVLFF; CDR3 DNA: TGTGCCAGCAGCAAAGTGCTGTTTTTT; J gene: TRBJ2-2; clone size: -; D gene: -; V gene: TRBV21-1
CDR3 protein: CASSSRDRGTDTQYF; CDR3 DNA: TGTGCCAGCAGCTCCCGGGACAGGGGTACAGATACGCAGTATTTT; J gene: TRBJ2-3; clone size: -; D gene: TRBD1; V gene: TRBV5-4
CDR3 protein: CASRLLQETYAQYF; CDR3 DNA: TGTGCCAGCAGGCTTCTACAGGAGACGTACGCGCAGTACTTC; J gene: TRBJ2-7; clone size: -; D gene: -; V gene: TRBV6-5
CDR3 protein: CAWSPTGYEQYF; CDR3 DNA: TGTGCCTGGAGTCCAACAGGGTACGAGCAGTACTTC; J gene: TRBJ2-7; clone size: once; D gene: -; V gene: TRBV30
CDR3 protein: CASSLAAAANTGELFF; CDR3 DNA: TGCGCCAGCAGCTTGGCGGCGGCCGCGAACACCGGGGAGCTGTTTTTT; J gene: TRBJ2-2; clone size: once; D gene: -; V gene: TRBV5-1
CDR3 protein: CAPIGGGGEQYF; CDR3 DNA: TGTGCCCCGATCGGTGGGGGTGGCGAGCAGTACTTC; J gene: TRBJ2-7; clone size: -; D gene: -; V gene: TRBV28
CDR3 protein: CASSLGLGEGLGNEQFF; CDR3 DNA: TGTGCCAGCAGCCTGGGTTTGGGGGAGGGCCTGGGAAATGAGCAGTTCTTC; J gene: TRBJ2-1; clone size: -; D gene: TRBD2; V gene: TRBV11-1
CDR3 protein: CASSISLLAGDEQFF; CDR3 DNA: TGTGCCAGTAGTATTTCCCTACTAGCGGGTGATGAGCAGTTCTTC; J gene: TRBJ2-1; clone size: few; D gene: TRBD2; V gene: TRBV19
CDR3 protein: CASSLMASGAGELFF; CDR3 DNA: TGTGCCAGCAGCTTAATGGCTAGCGGGGCCGGGGAGCTGTTTTTT; J gene: TRBJ2-2; clone size: -; D gene: TRBD2; V gene: TRBV7-2
CDR3 protein: CASSSAAGPQETQYF; CDR3 DNA: TGTGCCAGCAGCTCCGCCGCGGGGCCGCAAGAGACCCAGTACTTC; J gene: TRBJ2-5; clone size: -; D gene: -; V gene: TRBV7-9
CDR3 protein: CASSPGQGILNTEAFF; CDR3 DNA: TGCGCCAGCAGCCCGGGACAGGGCATCCTGAACACTGAAGCTTTCTTT; J gene: TRBJ1-1; clone size: -; D gene: TRBD1; V gene: TRBV5-1
CDR3 protein: CASSLGSDQPQHF; CDR3 DNA: TGCGCCAGCAGCTTGGGGAGCGACCAGCCCCAGCATTTT; J gene: TRBJ1-5; clone size: -; D gene: -; V gene: TRBV5-1
CDR3 protein: CASSHGPEAFF; CDR3 DNA: TGTGCCAGCAGCCACGGCCCTGAAGCTTTCTTT; J gene: TRBJ1-1; clone size: -; D gene: -; V gene: TRBV4-2
CDR3 protein: CASSHPTREGRVGDTQYF; CDR3 DNA: TGCGCCAGCAGCCACCCCACCCGGGAGGGCCGGGTTGGAGATACGCAGTATTTT; J gene: TRBJ2-3; clone size: once; D gene: TRBD2; V gene: TRBV4-1
CDR3 protein: CASSLGGLALGQFF; CDR3 DNA: TGTGCCAGCAGCTTAGGCGGACTAGCGTTAGGGCAGTTCTTC; J gene: TRBJ2-1; clone size: once; D gene: TRBD2; V gene: TRBV7-8
CDR3 protein: CASTPGGGWNGYTF; CDR3 DNA: TGTGCCAGCACCCCCGGGGGGGGTTGGAATGGCTACACCTTC; J gene: TRBJ1-2; clone size: -; D gene: -; V gene: TRBV5-8
CDR3 protein: CASSLGVSSYEQYF; CDR3 DNA: TGTGCCAGCAGCTTAGGGGTCTCCTCCTACGAGCAGTACTTC; J gene: TRBJ2-7; clone size: -; D gene: -; V gene: TRBV7-2
CDR3 protein: CASSPLIWGSWFF; CDR3 DNA: TGTGCCAGCAGCCCCTTAATCTGGGGCTCCTGGTTCTTC; J gene: TRBJ2-1; clone size: -; D gene: -; V gene: TRBV14
CDR3 protein: CASRARTSGNNEQFF; CDR3 DNA: TGTGCCAGCAGGGCCCGGACTAGCGGGAACAATGAGCAGTTCTTC; J gene: TRBJ2-1; clone size: -; D gene: TRBD2; V gene: TRBV5-4
CDR3 protein: CASSERLAGSTLTF; CDR3 DNA: TGTGCCAGCAGTGAAAGGCTAGCGGGCAGCACCCTTACTTTT; J gene: TRBJ1-1; clone size: -; D gene: -; V gene: TRBV6-1
CDR3 protein: CASSPFLASREQYF; CDR3 DNA: TGTGCCAGCAGTCCCTTCTTGGCCTCGAGGGAGCAGTACTTC; J gene: TRBJ2-7; clone size: -; D gene: -; V gene: TRBV28